This TCR beta chain was recorded in a study of neoadjuvant anti-PD-1 for oral cavity cancer (dated by TCRdb to 2020 to 2023). Concerning the study at large: Patients mostly received three to four biweekly doses of nivolumab at 3 mg/kg before curative-intent surgical resection. Responders were defined as patients with complete response, partial response or stable disease by RECIST 1.1; non-responders were defined as patients with progression. Patients who did not progress were given a fourth nivolumab dose at about day 43 and had definitive surgical resection on days 50-56. The parent correlative cohort included roughly 12 patients, with an approximately 30% response rate. What the study reported, not specific to this receptor: A higher pretreatment blood Treg/Th17 ratio correlated with both higher pretreatment blood TCRbeta clonality and lower post-treatment tumor TCRbeta clonality. Only a few patients per response group were included in the TCR analyses, and the authors called for validation in larger cohorts. After neoadjuvant nivolumab, non-responders showed significantly higher T cell clonality (Gini index) in PBMCs than responders did.

For deep sequencing, PBMC libraries mostly used around 470 ng of input genomic DNA, with six replicates for each sample. TCRbeta libraries were prepared with the immunoSEQ hsTCRbeta kit according to the manufacturer's instructions. The completed libraries were mixed into a single pool at 3 nM, then sequenced with an Illumina NovaSeq 6000 S4 flow cell. Processing in the source paper ran as follows. The immunoSEQ Analyzer was used for raw data preprocessing and quality control. The analysis was restricted to productive rearrangements, with each unique CDR3 amino acid sequence defining a clonotype. Repertoire clonality was estimated as the Gini-Simpson index, computed with the R package tcR. Student's t test was used to compare Gini indices, and Pearson correlation was used to assess associations with tumor size change. TCRdb limited this immuneACCESS table to in-frame rearrangements with V and J called. A share of clones is missing; checked studies link under half to unresolved V genes, and the rest is unexplained. V and J calls and clone size come straight from that table; D and trimming were deduced from the DNA. This sample lists about 14,000 clones; around 57% were detected once. The ten largest make up approximately 2.4% of the sample.

The CDR3 holds 14 amino acids from the cysteine to the phenylalanine. Only the CDR3 region is kept as DNA, spanning 42 bases read in frame from base 1. The germline V gene (reference sequence) specifies SEHNR as CDR1 and FQNEAQ as CDR2. V was cut back by 0 bases and J by 8 bases, leaving a gap of 13 bases between them. Points on this clone: Its target antigen remains unknown. It has no much larger one-base neighbor in the sample; base qualities were not kept. Other DNA sequences in the sample encode the same CDR3.

The time point tag for this specimen amounts to: before neoadjuvant nivolumab. None of the patients had received prior systemic or radiation treatment, and all were newly diagnosed with stage II-IVA oral cavity squamous cell carcinoma. The cohort was made up of patients with locally advanced, HPV-negative oral cavity squamous cell carcinoma. Peripheral blood mononuclear cells were analyzed directly and were not maintained or expanded in culture. The samples were drawn from a longitudinal correlative study tied to a single-arm phase II trial testing neoadjuvant nivolumab in oral cavity squamous cell carcinoma. Genomic DNA-based TCRbeta sequencing was performed on subject-matched pre- and post-treatment PBMCs and tumors from three responders and three non-responders. Peripheral blood mononuclear cells were collected before nivolumab treatment and again after treatment, at the time of surgery. The Maxwell RSC DNA from Cells kit was used to isolate genomic DNA from PBMCs.

The chain was built from TRBV7-9 and TRBJ1-2; the D gene is not confidently resolved. This TCR was sampled from a person aged 35 to 85 with oral cavity squamous cell carcinoma. The starting material was PBMCs, obtained before nivolumab (anti-PD-1) treatment. Here the CDR3 is given as CASSLAKASGGYTF. The sequenced DNA: TGTGCCAGCAGCTTAGCGAAGGCCTCAGGAGGCTACACCTTC. The full variable domain, with segments outside the CDR3 supplied by the reference TRBV7-9 and TRBJ1-2 proteins, appears as DTGVSQNPRHKITKRGQNVTFRCDPISEHNRLYWYRQTLGQGPEFLTYFQNEAQLEKSRLLSDRFSAERPKGSFSTLEIQRTEQGDSAMYLCASSLAKASGGYTFGSGTRLTVV.